The 25 T cell receptor beta chains in this list originate from one sample, sequenced in a study of T cells after posttransplantation cyclophosphamide. TCRdb's copy holds only in-frame clones and misses some; the assay was immunoSEQ multiplex PCR. The record shows approximately 30,000 clones for this sample, with no singletons present. The sample comprised PBMCs. Source of these receptors: a woman between 45 and 65 years old in good health and a related stem cell transplant donor.

This clone was recorded at least ten times. The V gene is TRBV4-2, the J gene TRBJ2-1; the D gene is possibly TRBD2 (5 bases). The germline V gene has CDR1 LGHNA and CDR2 YNFKEQ. Trimming removed 0 bases from V and 5 bases from J, with 11 bases in between. This CDR3 contains 15 residues. The CDR3 bases are TGTGCCAGCAGCCAAGACGAGGGTTTTGACAATGAGCAGTTCTTC. Translation: CASSQDEGFDNEQFF.

This clone was recorded at least ten times. The V gene is TRBV7-3, the J gene TRBJ2-1; TRBD2 aligns across 9 bases. Germline V gene lookup returns CDR1 SGHTA and CDR2 FQGTGA. With V trimmed by 4 bases and J by 7 bases, 8 bases remained unmatched. This CDR3 is built from 15 residues. DNA for the CDR3: TGTGCCAGCAGCTCCGCCGGGACTAGCATGAATGAGCAGTTCTTC. It specifies CASSSAGTSMNEQFF.

This clone was seen many times. The rearrangement uses TRBV12-5 and TRBJ1-5, with D perhaps matching TRBD1 (6 bases). The V and J ends lost 1 base and 0 bases respectively, with 19 bases between them. Germline V gives CDR1 LGHNT, CDR2 FRNRAP. The CDR3 contains 19 residues. The DNA of the CDR3 is TGTGCTAGTGGTTTGGACAAACTCCGGGACACCCATAGCAATCAGCCCCAGCATTTT. It specifies CASGLDKLRDTHSNQPQHF.

This clone was seen a few times. The gene calls are TRBV10-3 and TRBJ1-2; D unclear. CDR1 and CDR2 (germline): ENHRY, SYGVKD. Trimming took off 5 bases at V and 4 bases at J, with 8 bases between the two ends. CDR3 length equals 12 residues. The CDR3 DNA reads as TGTGCCATCAGTACAGCCGCCTATGGCTACACCTTC. Translating it yields CAISTAAYGYTF.

This clone appeared many times. This chain uses TRBV2 with TRBJ2-7; TRBD1 matches at 7 bases. Trimming removed 6 bases from V and 0 bases from J; junction bases left unmatched: 14. CDR1 is SNHLY, CDR2 FYNNEI, per germline. CDR3 length equals 17 residues. In DNA, the CDR3 is TGTGCCAGCAGGTGGGGGACAGCGACGTTTAGCTCCTACGAGCAGTACTTC. This translates into CASRWGTATFSSYEQYF.

This clone was counted at least ten times. The chain carries TRBV7-6 and TRBJ1-1, with unresolved D. CDR1 is SGHVS and CDR2 is FNYEAQ in the germline V gene. V dropped 4 bases and J dropped 3 bases, with 12 bases sitting between them. The CDR3 is 14 amino acids. The CDR3 sequence: CASSSIEADTEAFF. CDR3 coding DNA: TGTGCCAGCAGCTCCATAGAGGCGGACACTGAAGCTTTCTTT.

The gene calls are TRBV6-6 and TRBJ2-3; 8 bases match TRBD2. V lost 1 base to trimming and J lost 5 bases; unmatched junction nucleotides: 8. The CDR3 loop spans 16 amino acids. Per the germline V gene, CDR1 is MNHNY and CDR2 is SVGAGI (reference sequence). The CDR3 bases are TGTGCCAGCAGTTACTGGGCTAGCGGGCACGGAGATACGCAGTATTTT. This gives the protein CASSYWASGHGDTQYF.

This clone was seen repeatedly, ten times or more. The chain carries TRBV11-2 and TRBJ2-7, with a possible D match to TRBD1 (6 bases). This CDR3 spans 15 amino acids. Germline CDR1 reads SGHAT; CDR2 reads FQNNGV. Trimming pared 2 bases from V and 3 bases from J, leaving 14 bases between. The CDR3 loop is CASSLRSGVIYEQYF. CDR3 bases: TGTGCCAGCAGCTTACGATCAGGGGTGATCTACGAGCAGTACTTC.

This clone was counted many times. This sequence joins TRBV27 and TRBJ2-3, with 7 bases that match TRBD2. Germline CDR1 and CDR2: MNHEY and SMNVEV (reference sequence). The trim removed 5 bases at V and 5 bases at J, leaving 16 bases unmatched. The CDR3 length is 17 residues. The CDR3 coding sequence is TGTGCCAGCAGTCGCGGGGTGGCTAGCGGTCCCAGAGATACGCAGTATTTT. It specifies CASSRGVASGPRDTQYF.

The table lists this clone with many counts. This rearrangement joins TRBV7-3 to TRBJ2-7; 10 bases align to TRBD2. The CDR3 has 15 residues. The germline V gene has CDR1 SGHTA and CDR2 FQGTGA. V was pared by 2 bases and J by 6 bases, with 7 bases of the junction left unmatched. The CDR3 sequence: CASSLASGGVSEQYF. The CDR3 DNA sequence: TGTGCCAGCAGCTTAGCTAGCGGGGGCGTCTCCGAGCAGTACTTC.

In this sample, this clone turned up many times. The chain has TRBV7-3 and TRBJ2-7, with 7 bases lining up with TRBD2. There are 13 residues in the CDR3. The germline gives CDR1 SGHTA, CDR2 FQGTGA. The trim removed 4 bases at V and 7 bases at J, leaving 7 bases unmatched. For the CDR3, the DNA is TGTGCCAGCAGCTCTCAGCCGGGACTAGAGCAGTACTTC. Translating it yields CASSSQPGLEQYF. The full variable domain, in which reference TRBV7-3 and TRBJ2-7 provide the parts outside the CDR3, is GAGVSQTPSNKVTEKGKYVELRCDPISGHTALYWYRQSLGQGPEFLIYFQGTGAADDSGLPNDRFFAVRPEGSVSTLKIQRTERGDSAVYLCASSSQPGLEQYFGPGTRLTVT.

In its sample, this clone was seen many times. The rearrangement links TRBV9 to TRBJ2-7, with 11 bases fitting TRBD2. Germline V gene sequence: CDR1 SGDLS, CDR2 YYNGEE. The CDR3 consists of 14 residues. V lost 7 bases, J lost 0 bases, and 3 bases stayed unmatched. CDR3 in DNA: TGTGCCAGCGCGCTAGCGGGGGGCTCCTACGAGCAGTACTTC. This gives the protein CASALAGGSYEQYF. The variable domain in full, completed from reference TRBV9 and TRBJ2-7, reads DSGVTQTPKHLITATGQRVTLRCSPRSGDLSVYWYQQSLDQGLQFLIQYYNGEERAKGNILERFSAQQFPDLHSELNLSSLELGDSALYFCASALAGGSYEQYFGPGTRLTVT.

Many counts were recorded for this clone. This sequence joins TRBV6-2 or TRBV6-3 and TRBJ1-4; D is ambiguous. V lost 7 bases and J lost 8, with 23 bases in between. There are 16 residues in the CDR3. Germline V CDR1 and CDR2: MNHEY, SVGEGT. The CDR3 spells CASTLTPGRPEEKLFF. DNA for the CDR3: TGTGCCAGCACCCTGACTCCCGGTCGCCCAGAGGAAAAACTGTTTTTT.

This clone was detected only a few times. V gene TRBV7-2 combines with J gene TRBJ2-5; D is undetermined. The better agreement between TRBJ2-7 and the DNA end casts doubt on the J call. This CDR3 spans 13 amino acids. Germline V CDR1 and CDR2: SGHTA, FQGNSA. This CDR3 is CASSLVATYEQYF. CDR3 DNA: TGTGCCAGCAGCTTAGTTGCTACCTACGAGCAGTACTTC.

The sample holds many counts of this clone. The genes are TRBV6-1 and TRBJ1-1, with 8 bases fitting TRBD1. J was trimmed by 5 bases and V by 6 bases; bases with no gene match: 8. This CDR3 is 14 amino acids long. CDR1 MNHNS and CDR2 SASEGT come from the germline V gene. Written as DNA, the CDR3 is TGTGCCAGCAGATTGACAGGGGAGTCGACTGAAGCTTTCTTT. Translated, it gives CASRLTGESTEAFF.

There are many counts of this clone. The gene calls are TRBV5-1 and TRBJ2-3; D is unclear. The CDR3 sequence is 13 residues long. V lost 0 bases and J lost 3, with 5 bases in between. CDR1 SGHRS and CDR2 YFSETQ come from the germline V gene. The CDR3 reads CASSLASTDTQYF. The CDR3 DNA reads as TGCGCCAGCAGCTTGGCCTCGACAGATACGCAGTATTTT.

This clone was observed many times. The V and J genes are TRBV5-8 and TRBJ1-5, with 9 bases fitting TRBD1. V was pared by 0 bases and J by 6 bases, with 4 bases of the junction left unmatched. Germline V gives CDR1 SGHTS, CDR2 YDEGEE. The CDR3 has 15 amino acids. As DNA, the CDR3 is TGTGCCAGCAGCTTGGGGGACAGGGCGGGTCAGCCCCAGCATTTT. Its translation: CASSLGDRAGQPQHF. The whole variable domain, remainder taken from reference TRBV5-8 and TRBJ1-5, is EAGVTQSPTHLIKTRGQQATLRCSPISGHTSVYWYQQALGLGLQFLLWYDEGEERNRGNFPPRFSGRQFPNYSSELNVNALELEDSALYLCASSLGDRAGQPQHFGDGTRLSIL.

This clone appeared many times. Written as DNA, the CDR3 is TGTGCCAGCAAAGGCGGGGTGGGGGGCGAGCAGTACTTC. It is translated as CASKGGVGGEQYF. V usage is TRBV2 and J usage is TRBJ2-7; tentative D call: TRBD2 (6 bases). This CDR3 has 13 amino acids. CDR1 is SNHLY, CDR2 FYNNEI, per germline. V lost 7 bases and J lost 6, with 16 bases in between.

This clone has a count of ten or more. CDR3 coding DNA: TGCGCCAGCAGCTTGGCAGGGTCTGGAAACACCATATATTTT. It encodes CASSLAGSGNTIYF. This chain uses TRBV5-1 with TRBJ1-3; possibly TRBD1 for D (5 bases). The germline V and J ends were trimmed by 0 bases and 1 base, with 5 bases remaining between them. The CDR3 length is 14 residues. Germline lookup yields CDR1 SGHRS and CDR2 YFSETQ.

This clone was observed many times. This chain connects TRBV9 to TRBJ2-1, with D possibly TRBD1 on 6 matching bases. V was pared by 0 bases and J by 4 bases, with 11 bases between. CDR3 length: 15 amino acids. CDR1 is SGDLS and CDR2 is YYNGEE in the germline V gene. The CDR3 bases are TGTGCCAGCAGCGTAGAACAGGGCTTATACAATGAGCAGTTCTTC. Protein product: CASSVEQGLYNEQFF.

This clone was seen many times. This rearrangement joins TRBV10-3 to TRBJ2-3, with TRBD2 identical over 14 bases. The CDR3 contains 20 residues. With 8 bases clipped from V and 0 bases from J, the junction kept 16 bases outside the gene matches. Per the germline V gene, CDR1 is ENHRY and CDR2 is SYGVKD. In DNA, the CDR3 is TGTGCCATCGGCAAAAACGAGGGACTAGCGGGAGACCCTAGCACAGATACGCAGTATTTT. Translating it yields CAIGKNEGLAGDPSTDTQYF.

This clone was detected ten times or more. CDR3 protein: CASTRTGSAGELFF. The CDR3 DNA reads as TGTGCCAGCACCCGGACAGGGTCCGCCGGGGAGCTGTTTTTT. The J gene is TRBJ2-2, the V gene TRBV6-1; 8 bases match TRBD1. This CDR3 is 14 amino acids long. Germline CDR1 is MNHNS and CDR2 is SASEGT. V was pared by 7 bases and J by 6 bases, with 7 bases of the junction left unmatched.

This clone was counted many times. The chain employs TRBV9 and TRBJ1-1, with D hard to call. The V end was cut by 0 bases, the J end by 3 bases, with 12 bases between. The CDR3 covers 15 residues. CDR1 SGDLS and CDR2 YYNGEE come from the germline V gene. This CDR3 is CASSVVKVPYTEAFF. DNA of the CDR3: TGTGCCAGCAGCGTAGTGAAGGTCCCGTACACTGAAGCTTTCTTT.

This clone has at least ten counts. The genes are TRBV7-3 and TRBJ2-1, with no clear D. CDR3 length: 16 amino acids. Germline V gene lookup returns CDR1 SGHTA and CDR2 FQGTGA. V was pared by 5 bases and J by 0 bases, with 14 bases between. This chain's CDR3 is CASSPTSRSSYNEQFF. The CDR3 DNA reads as TGTGCCAGCAGCCCAACCTCACGCAGCTCCTACAATGAGCAGTTCTTC.

This clone appeared many times. The rearrangement uses TRBV15 and TRBJ2-7, with no clear D. Germline CDR1 and CDR2: LNHNV and YYDKDF (reference sequence). This CDR3 is built from 13 residues. Trimming left V 3 bases short and J 7 bases short, with 13 bases between. DNA of the CDR3: TGTGCCACCAGCAGGGCGGAGCAAACAGAGCAGTACTTC. This codes for CATSRAEQTEQYF.